This T cell receptor (beta chain) came from a study of molecular identifiers for immune sequencing clone quantification. Study-level findings and limits: Identical TCR molecules sharing a barcode could underestimate highly expanded clone sizes. Clones exceeding 20 RNA copies carried over 97% of effector molecules but under 1% of naive-cell molecules.

With V trimmed by 4 bases and J by 6 bases, 23 bases remained unmatched. There are 19 residues in the CDR3. Per the germline V gene, CDR1 is LNHDA and CDR2 is SQIVND (reference sequence). TCRdb fed the PCR reads into MiXCR, producing one record per CDR3 protein. The sample contains more than 250,000 distinct CDR3 sequences, about 20% of which appear only once. Regarding this clonotype: Its antigen remains unknown. A clone one base away is much larger, so this may be a read error.

The clonotype comes from a human donor in good health. Some libraries in this study had Jurkat cell RNA spiked in. What was sequenced was naive CD8+ T cells from blood, with Jurkat cell RNA spiked in. As to subset: FACS-sorted CD8+CD4-CCR7+CD45RA+ naive T cells. The rearrangement uses TRBV19 and TRBJ2-7; 8 nucleotides match TRBD1. Here the CDR3 DNA reads TGTGCCAGTAGTAGAGGGACGTCATCTTACCAGGGGGCGTTACGCGAGCAGTACTTC. Protein: CASSRGTSSYQGALREQYF.